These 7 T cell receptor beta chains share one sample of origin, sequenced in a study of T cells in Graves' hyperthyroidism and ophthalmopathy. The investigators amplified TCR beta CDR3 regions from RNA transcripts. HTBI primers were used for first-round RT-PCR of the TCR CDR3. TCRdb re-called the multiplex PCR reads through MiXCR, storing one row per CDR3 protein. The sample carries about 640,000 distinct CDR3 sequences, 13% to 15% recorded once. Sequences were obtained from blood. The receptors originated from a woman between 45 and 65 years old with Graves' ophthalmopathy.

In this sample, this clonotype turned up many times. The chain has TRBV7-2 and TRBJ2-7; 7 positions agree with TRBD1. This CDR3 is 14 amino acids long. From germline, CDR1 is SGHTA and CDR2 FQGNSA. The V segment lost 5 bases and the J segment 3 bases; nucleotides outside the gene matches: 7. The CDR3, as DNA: TGTGCCAGCAGCCCCGGGACAGCAAACTACGAGCAGTACTTC. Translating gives CASSPGTANYEQYF.

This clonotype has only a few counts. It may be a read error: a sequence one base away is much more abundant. The CDR3 DNA is TGTGCCAGCAGTTACTCGGGACTGACGGGCTACGAGCAGTACTTC. Amino acids: CASSYSGLTGYEQYF. The rearrangement uses TRBV6-6 and TRBJ2-7, with D possibly TRBD2 on 6 matching bases. The CDR3 covers 15 residues. Between the trimmed V and J ends, which lost 0 bases and 3 bases, there was a span of 12 bases. Germline CDR1 reads MNHNY; CDR2 reads SVGAGI (reference sequence).

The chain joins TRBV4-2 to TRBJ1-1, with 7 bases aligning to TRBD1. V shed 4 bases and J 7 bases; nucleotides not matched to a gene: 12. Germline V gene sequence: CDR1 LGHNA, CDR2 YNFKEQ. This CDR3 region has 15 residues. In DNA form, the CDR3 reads TGTGCCAGCAGCCTAACCAGGTTTGGGACAGATGAAGCTTTCTTT. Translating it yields CASSLTRFGTDEAFF.

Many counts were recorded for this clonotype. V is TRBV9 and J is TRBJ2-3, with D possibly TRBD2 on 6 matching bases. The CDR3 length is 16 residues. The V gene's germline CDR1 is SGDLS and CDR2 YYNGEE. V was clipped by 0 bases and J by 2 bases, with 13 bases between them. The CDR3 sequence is CASSVVASSVTDTQYF. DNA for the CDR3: TGTGCCAGCAGCGTAGTTGCTTCTAGCGTCACAGATACGCAGTATTTT.

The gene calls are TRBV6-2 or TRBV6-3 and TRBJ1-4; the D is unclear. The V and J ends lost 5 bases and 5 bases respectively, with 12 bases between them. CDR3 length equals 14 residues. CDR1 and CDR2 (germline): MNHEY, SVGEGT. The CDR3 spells CASSGWTENEKLFF. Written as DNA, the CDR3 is TGTGCCAGCAGTGGGTGGACGGAGAATGAAAAACTGTTTTTT.

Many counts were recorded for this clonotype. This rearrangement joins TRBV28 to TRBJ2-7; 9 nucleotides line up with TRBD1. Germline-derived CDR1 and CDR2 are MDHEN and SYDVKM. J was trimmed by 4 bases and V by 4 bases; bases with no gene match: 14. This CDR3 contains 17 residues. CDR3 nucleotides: TGTGCCAGCAGTTCGCTTAAACCGGGACAGGGAAGGTACGAGCAGTACTTC. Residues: CASSSLKPGQGRYEQYF.

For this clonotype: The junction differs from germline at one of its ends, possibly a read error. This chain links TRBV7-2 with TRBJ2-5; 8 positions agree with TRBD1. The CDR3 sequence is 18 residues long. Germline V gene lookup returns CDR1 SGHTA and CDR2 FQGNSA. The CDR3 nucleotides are TGTGCCAGCAGCTTACATGGCTCCCGGACAGGGTTTCAAGAGACCCGGTACTTC. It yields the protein CASSLHGSRTGFQETRYF.